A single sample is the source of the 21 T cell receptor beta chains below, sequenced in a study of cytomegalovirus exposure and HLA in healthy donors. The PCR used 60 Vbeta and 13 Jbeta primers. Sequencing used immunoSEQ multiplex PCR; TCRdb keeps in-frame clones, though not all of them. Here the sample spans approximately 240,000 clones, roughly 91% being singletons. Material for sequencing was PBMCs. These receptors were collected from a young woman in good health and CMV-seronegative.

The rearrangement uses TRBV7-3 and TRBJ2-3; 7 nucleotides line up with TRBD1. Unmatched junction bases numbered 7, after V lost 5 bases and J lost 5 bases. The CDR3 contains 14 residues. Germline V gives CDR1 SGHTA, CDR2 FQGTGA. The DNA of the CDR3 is TGTGCCAGCAGCGTAGGGGGCGGACAAGATACGCAGTATTTT. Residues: CASSVGGGQDTQYF.

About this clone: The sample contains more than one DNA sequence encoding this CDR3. The CDR3 region has the DNA TGTGCCAGCAGTTTTAGAGGTTATGGCTACACCTTC. Protein product: CASSFRGYGYTF. The chain uses TRBV27 and TRBJ1-2, with D unresolved. CDR1 and CDR2 from the germline V gene are MNHEY and SMNVEV (reference sequence). This CDR3 is built from 12 residues. V dropped 3 bases and J dropped 5 bases, with 7 bases sitting between them.

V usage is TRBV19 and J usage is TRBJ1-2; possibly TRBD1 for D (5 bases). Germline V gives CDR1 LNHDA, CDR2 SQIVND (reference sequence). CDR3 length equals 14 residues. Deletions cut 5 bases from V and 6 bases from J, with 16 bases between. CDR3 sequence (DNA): TGTGCCAGTAGTGGTCAGGGAGGTACGGATGGCTACACCTTC. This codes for CASSGQGGTDGYTF.

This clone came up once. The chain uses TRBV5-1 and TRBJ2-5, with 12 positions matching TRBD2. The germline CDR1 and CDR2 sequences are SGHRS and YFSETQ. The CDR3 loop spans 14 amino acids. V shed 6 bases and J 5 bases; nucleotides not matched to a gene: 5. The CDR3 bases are TGCGCCAGCACCCTAGCGGGGGGGGATGAGACCCAGTACTTC. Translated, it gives CASTLAGGDETQYF.

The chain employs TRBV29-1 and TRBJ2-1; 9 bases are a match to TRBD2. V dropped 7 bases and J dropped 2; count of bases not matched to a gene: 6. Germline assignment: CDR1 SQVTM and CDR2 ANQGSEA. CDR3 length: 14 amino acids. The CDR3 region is CSGGASGTYNEQFF. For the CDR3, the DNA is TGCAGCGGAGGGGCTAGCGGGACCTACAATGAGCAGTTCTTC.

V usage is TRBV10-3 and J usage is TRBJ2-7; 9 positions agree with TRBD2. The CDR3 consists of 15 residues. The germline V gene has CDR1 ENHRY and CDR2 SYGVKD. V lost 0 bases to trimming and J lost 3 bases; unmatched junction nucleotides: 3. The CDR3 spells CAISESGLAGYEQYF. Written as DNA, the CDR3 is TGTGCCATCAGTGAGTCGGGACTAGCCGGCTACGAGCAGTACTTC.

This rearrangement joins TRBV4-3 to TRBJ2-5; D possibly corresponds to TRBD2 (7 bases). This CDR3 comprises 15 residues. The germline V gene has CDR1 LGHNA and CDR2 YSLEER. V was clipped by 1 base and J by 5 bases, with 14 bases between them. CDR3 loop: CASSQGYGGRETQYF. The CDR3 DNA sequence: TGCGCCAGCAGCCAAGGTTACGGGGGGCGGGAGACCCAGTACTTC.

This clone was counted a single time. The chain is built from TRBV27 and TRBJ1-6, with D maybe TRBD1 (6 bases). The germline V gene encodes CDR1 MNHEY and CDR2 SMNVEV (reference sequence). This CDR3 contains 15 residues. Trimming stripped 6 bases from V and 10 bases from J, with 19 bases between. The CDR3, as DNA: TGTGCCAGCAGAGCCGCCGGGACACCAGGGTCACCCCTCCACTTT. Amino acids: CASRAAGTPGSPLHF.

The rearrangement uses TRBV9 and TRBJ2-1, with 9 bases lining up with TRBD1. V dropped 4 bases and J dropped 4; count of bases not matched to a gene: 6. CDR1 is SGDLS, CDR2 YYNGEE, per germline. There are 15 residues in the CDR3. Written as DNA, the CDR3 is TGTGCCAGCAGCCCCGGGACAGGGCCTTACAATGAGCAGTTCTTC. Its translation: CASSPGTGPYNEQFF.

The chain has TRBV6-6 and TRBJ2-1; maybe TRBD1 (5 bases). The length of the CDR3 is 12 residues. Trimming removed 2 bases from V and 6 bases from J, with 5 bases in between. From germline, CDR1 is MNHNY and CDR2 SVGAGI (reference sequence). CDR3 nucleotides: TGTGCCAGCAGTTACCAGGGCAATGAGCAGTTCTTC. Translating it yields CASSYQGNEQFF.

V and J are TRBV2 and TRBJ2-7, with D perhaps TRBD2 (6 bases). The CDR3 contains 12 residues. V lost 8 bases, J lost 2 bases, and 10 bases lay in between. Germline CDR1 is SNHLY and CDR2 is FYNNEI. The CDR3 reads CASAGTPYEQYF. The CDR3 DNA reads TGTGCCAGCGCGGGGACCCCCTACGAGCAGTACTTC.

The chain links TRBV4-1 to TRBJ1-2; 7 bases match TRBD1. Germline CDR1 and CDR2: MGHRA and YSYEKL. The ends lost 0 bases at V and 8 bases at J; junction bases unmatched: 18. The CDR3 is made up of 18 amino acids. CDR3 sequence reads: CASSQDSWANRGLKGYTF. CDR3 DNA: TGCGCCAGCAGCCAAGATTCGTGGGCGAACAGGGGTCTTAAGGGCTACACCTTC.

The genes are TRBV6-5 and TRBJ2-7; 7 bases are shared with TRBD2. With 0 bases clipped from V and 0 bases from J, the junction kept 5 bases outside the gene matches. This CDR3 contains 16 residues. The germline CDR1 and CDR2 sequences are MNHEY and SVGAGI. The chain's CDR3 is CASSYSGGESSYEQYF. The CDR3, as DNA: TGTGCCAGCAGTTACTCGGGGGGGGAGAGCTCCTACGAGCAGTACTTC.

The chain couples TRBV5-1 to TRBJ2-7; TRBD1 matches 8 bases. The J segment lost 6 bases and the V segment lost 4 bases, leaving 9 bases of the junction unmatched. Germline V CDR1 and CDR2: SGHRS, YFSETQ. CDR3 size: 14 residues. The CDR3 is CASSQGQVEGEQYF. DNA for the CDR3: TGCGCCAGCAGCCAGGGACAGGTAGAAGGCGAGCAGTACTTC.

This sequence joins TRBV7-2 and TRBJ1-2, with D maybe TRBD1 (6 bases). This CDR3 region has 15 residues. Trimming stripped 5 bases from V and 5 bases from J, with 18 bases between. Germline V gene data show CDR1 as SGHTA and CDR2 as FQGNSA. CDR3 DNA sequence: TGTGCCAGCAGCGGGCGGCAGGGGAAGGGGTATGGCTACACCTTC. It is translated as CASSGRQGKGYGYTF.

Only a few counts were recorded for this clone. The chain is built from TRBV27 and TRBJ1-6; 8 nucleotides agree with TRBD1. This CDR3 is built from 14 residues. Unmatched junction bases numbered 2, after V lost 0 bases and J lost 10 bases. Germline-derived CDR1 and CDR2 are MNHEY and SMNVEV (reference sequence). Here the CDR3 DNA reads TGTGCCAGCAGTTTATCGGACAGGGCCTCACCCCTCCACTTT. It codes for CASSLSDRASPLHF.

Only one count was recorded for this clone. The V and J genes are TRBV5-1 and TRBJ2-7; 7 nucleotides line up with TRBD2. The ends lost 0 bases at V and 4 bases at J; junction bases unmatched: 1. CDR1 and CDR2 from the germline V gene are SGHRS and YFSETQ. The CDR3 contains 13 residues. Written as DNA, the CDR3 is TGCGCCAGCAGCTTGGGGGGGGGTTACGAGCAGTACTTC. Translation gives CASSLGGGYEQYF.

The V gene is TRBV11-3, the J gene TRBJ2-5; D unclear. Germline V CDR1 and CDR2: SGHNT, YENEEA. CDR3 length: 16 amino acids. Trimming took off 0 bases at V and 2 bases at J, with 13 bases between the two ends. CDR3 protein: CASSLDWVATQETQYF. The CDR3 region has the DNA TGTGCCAGCAGCTTAGATTGGGTAGCCACGCAAGAGACCCAGTACTTC. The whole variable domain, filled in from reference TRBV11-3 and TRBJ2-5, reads EAGVVQSPRYKIIEKKQPVAFWCNPISGHNTLYWYLQNLGQGPELLIRYENEEAVDDSQLPKDRFSAERLKGVDSTLKIQPAELGDSAVYLCASSLDWVATQETQYFGPGTRLLVL.

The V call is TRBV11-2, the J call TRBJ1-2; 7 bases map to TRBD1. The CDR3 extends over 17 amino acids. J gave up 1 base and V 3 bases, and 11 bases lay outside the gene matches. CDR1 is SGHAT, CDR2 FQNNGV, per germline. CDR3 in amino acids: CASSFHTDRKNNYGYTF. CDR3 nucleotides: TGTGCCAGCAGCTTCCACACGGACAGGAAAAATAACTATGGCTACACCTTC.

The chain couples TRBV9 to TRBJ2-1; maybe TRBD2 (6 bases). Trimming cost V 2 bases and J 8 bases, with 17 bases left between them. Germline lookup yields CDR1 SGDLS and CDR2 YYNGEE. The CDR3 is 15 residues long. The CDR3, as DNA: TGTGCCAGCAGCGTGAACCCGACTAGGGGCGATGAGCAGTTCTTC. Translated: CASSVNPTRGDEQFF.

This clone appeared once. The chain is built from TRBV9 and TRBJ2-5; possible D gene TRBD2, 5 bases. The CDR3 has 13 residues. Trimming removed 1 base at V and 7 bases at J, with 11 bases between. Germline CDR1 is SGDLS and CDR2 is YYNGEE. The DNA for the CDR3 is TGTGCCAGCAGCGTAAGGGTTGCGGGGACCCAGTACTTC. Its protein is CASSVRVAGTQYF.